Here is one T cell receptor (beta chain) with its context. With 1 base removed from V and 0 bases from J, the gap between germline ends came to 17 bases. The CDR3 runs 18 residues. Looked up from germline, CDR1 is SGHTA and CDR2 is FQGNSA. These data come from a study of shared clonotypes between healthy human individuals. Per the original data handling: Junction-only sequences produced by ImmunoSEQ had no quality scores, so filtering differed. TCRdb's table, derived via immunoSEQ multiplex PCR, lists solely in-frame clones and lacks some. The D gene and trimming were derived from the DNA, and the V and J assignments and clone size from that table. The repertoire holds around 500,000 clones, with 60% to 85% as singletons.

The sequenced material came from PBMCs. The TCR was taken from a woman aged 40 to 50 in good health. Some clones in this sample may be carry-over from other donors' samples. The chain has TRBV7-2 and TRBJ2-3, with D unclear. This CDR3 is CASSLEVSTPTSTDTQYF. As DNA, the CDR3 is TGTGCCAGCAGCTTAGAAGTTTCAACCCCAACTAGCACAGATACGCAGTATTTT.